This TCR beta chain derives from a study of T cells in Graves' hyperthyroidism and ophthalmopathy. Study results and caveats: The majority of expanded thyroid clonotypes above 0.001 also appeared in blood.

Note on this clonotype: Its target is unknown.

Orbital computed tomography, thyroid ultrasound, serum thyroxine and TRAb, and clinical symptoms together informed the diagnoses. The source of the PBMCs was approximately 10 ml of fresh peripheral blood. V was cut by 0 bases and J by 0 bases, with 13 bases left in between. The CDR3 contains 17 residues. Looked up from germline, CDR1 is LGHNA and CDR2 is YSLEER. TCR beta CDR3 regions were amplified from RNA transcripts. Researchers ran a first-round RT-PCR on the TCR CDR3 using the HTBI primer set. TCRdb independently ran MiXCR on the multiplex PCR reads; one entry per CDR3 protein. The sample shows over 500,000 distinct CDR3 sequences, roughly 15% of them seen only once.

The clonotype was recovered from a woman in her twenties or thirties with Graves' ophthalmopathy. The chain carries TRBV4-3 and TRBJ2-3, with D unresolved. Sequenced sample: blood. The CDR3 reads CASSQDWAQPSTDTQYF. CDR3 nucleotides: TGCGCCAGCAGCCAAGATTGGGCGCAGCCTAGCACAGATACGCAGTATTTT.